The next 20 T cell receptor beta chains were all read from a single sample in a study of blood T cell repertoires in COVID-19. The assay was immunoSEQ multiplex PCR, and TCRdb's table has in-frame clones only and misses some. The sample lists 50,000 or so clones, around 86% occurring once. The specimen was peripheral blood. All receptors derive from an elderly woman with acute or convalescent COVID-19.

The chain couples TRBV4-1 to TRBJ2-7; 12 bases are a match to TRBD1. Germline CDR1 and CDR2: MGHRA and YSYEKL. V gave up 5 bases and J gave up 6 bases; unmatched junction bases: 11. The CDR3 consists of 16 residues. The CDR3 region has the DNA TGCGCCAGCAGCTCAGGGACAGGGGGCCGAAGGGTCGAGCAGTACTTC. Encoded protein: CASSSGTGGRRVEQYF.

The rearrangement uses TRBV5-1 and TRBJ1-2; TRBD1 matches at 7 bases. Germline V gene sequence: CDR1 SGHRS, CDR2 YFSETQ. V shed 0 bases and J 8 bases; nucleotides not matched to a gene: 4. CDR3 length equals 13 residues. Here the CDR3 DNA reads TGCGCCAGCAGCTTGGGACAGGGAGACGGCTACACCTTC. Its protein is CASSLGQGDGYTF.

The J gene is TRBJ1-3, the V gene TRBV4-2; D not resolved. With 3 bases removed from V and 4 bases from J, the gap between germline ends came to 19 bases. CDR3 length: 17 residues. CDR1 is LGHNA, CDR2 YNFKEQ, per germline. As DNA, the CDR3 is TGTGCCAGCAGCCAGGAGGTTCAATTACGGTCGGGAAACACCATATATTTT. Amino acid sequence: CASSQEVQLRSGNTIYF.

This chain's CDR3 is CASSPLGGGRETQYF. Written as DNA, the CDR3 is TGCGCCAGCAGCCCCTTGGGGGGAGGAAGAGAGACCCAGTACTTC. The chain links TRBV5-1 to TRBJ2-5, with TRBD2 as a possible D gene (6 bases). The CDR3 loop spans 15 amino acids. Trimming left V 4 bases short and J 4 bases short, with 17 bases between. Germline CDR1 is SGHRS and CDR2 is YFSETQ.

The CDR3 loop reads CASSLGTGQADLAKNIQYF. The CDR3 DNA is TGTGCCAGCAGCTTGGGGACAGGCCAGGCCGACCTAGCCAAAAACATTCAGTACTTC. The rearrangement joins TRBV5-8 to TRBJ2-4; 7 bases line up with TRBD1. The CDR3 totals 19 residues. After removal of 0 bases from V and 0 bases from J, the junction contained 12 bases not matched to a gene. CDR1 SGHTS and CDR2 YDEGEE come from the germline V gene.

The chain recombines TRBV10-3 with TRBJ1-2; D perhaps matches TRBD1 (5 bases). The germline V gene encodes CDR1 ENHRY and CDR2 SYGVKD. The CDR3 extends over 15 amino acids. Between the trimmed V and J ends, which lost 4 bases and 5 bases, there was a span of 17 bases. The CDR3, as DNA: TGTGCCATCAGTGCCGAGAGACAGCCTACGTATGGCTACACCTTC. It translates to CAISAERQPTYGYTF.

The V gene is TRBV9, the J gene TRBJ1-2, with a weak D call TRBD1 (5 bases). V gave up 7 bases and J gave up 7 bases, with 17 bases separating them. Germline CDR1 and CDR2: SGDLS and YYNGEE. CDR3 length: 13 amino acids. The CDR3 sequence: CASGSGARTGYTF. The DNA for the CDR3 is TGTGCCAGCGGCAGCGGGGCGAGGACTGGCTACACCTTC.

This rearrangement joins TRBV18 to TRBJ1-3; D gene unclear. Germline V gene lookup returns CDR1 KGHSH and CDR2 LQKENI. The CDR3 covers 17 residues. Trimming took 3 bases from V and 0 from J, leaving 15 bases between them. CDR3 nucleotide sequence: TGTGCCAGCTCACCCGGAGGCAGCCGATTCTCTGGAAACACCATATATTTT. It is translated as CASSPGGSRFSGNTIYF.

The chain couples TRBV19 to TRBJ1-4; possibly TRBD1 for D (5 bases). Germline-derived CDR1 and CDR2 are LNHDA and SQIVND (reference sequence). This CDR3 has 15 amino acids. Deletions cut 6 bases from V and 0 bases from J, with 11 bases between. The CDR3 loop reads CASSPQVSTNEKLFF. DNA for the CDR3: TGTGCCAGTAGCCCACAGGTTTCAACTAATGAAAAACTGTTTTTT.

This chain uses TRBV5-4 with TRBJ2-7; possibly TRBD2 for D (5 bases). Trimming stripped 4 bases from V and 4 bases from J, with 18 bases between. Germline V gene data show CDR1 as SGHNT and CDR2 as YYREEE (reference sequence). The CDR3 is 15 amino acids. CDR3 region: CASSDGGRKTYEQYF. The CDR3 DNA is TGTGCCAGCAGCGATGGAGGCAGAAAAACTTACGAGCAGTACTTC.

V is TRBV4-1 and J is TRBJ2-3, with 8 bases that match TRBD2. Germline V gene data show CDR1 as MGHRA and CDR2 as YSYEKL. The CDR3 sequence is 15 residues long. After removal of 3 bases from V and 3 bases from J, the junction contained 5 bases not matched to a gene. The DNA for the CDR3 is TGCGCCAGCAGCCAGCCGGGACTAGGTACAGATACGCAGTATTTT. As protein: CASSQPGLGTDTQYF.

This clone was seen once. V and J are TRBV7-9 and TRBJ1-5; D is ambiguous. The length of the CDR3 is 13 residues. CDR1 is SEHNR, CDR2 FQNEAQ, per germline (reference sequence). V dropped 5 bases and J dropped 4 bases, with 9 bases sitting between them. CDR3 sequence: CASSRGNNQPQHF. DNA of the CDR3: TGTGCCAGCAGCAGAGGAAATAATCAGCCCCAGCATTTT.

The V and J genes are TRBV12-3 or TRBV12-4 and TRBJ1-2, with TRBD1 identical over 7 bases. V shed 9 bases, J shed 4 bases, and the junction held 2 bases outside the gene matches. The CDR3 is made up of 11 amino acids. The CDR3 here is CASRDSYGYTF. Here the CDR3 DNA reads TGTGCCAGTCGGGACAGCTATGGCTACACCTTC.

The rearrangement uses TRBV7-2 and TRBJ2-3; perhaps TRBD2 as D (5 bases). Germline lookup yields CDR1 SGHTA and CDR2 FQGNSA. The CDR3 runs to 18 residues. The ends were cut back, 4 bases at V and 1 base at J, with 21 bases in the middle. For the CDR3, the DNA is TGTGCCAGCAGCTCCCCCGGTTCCCCCTCCGGGGGCACAGATACGCAGTATTTT. Its protein is CASSSPGSPSGGTDTQYF.

The rearrangement joins TRBV18 to TRBJ1-1, with D possibly TRBD1 on 6 matching bases. The CDR3 has 14 amino acids. The germline gives CDR1 KGHSH, CDR2 LQKENI. V was pared by 0 bases and J by 10 bases, with 15 bases between. CDR3 protein: CASSPPMREGGAFF. CDR3 bases: TGTGCCAGCTCACCACCGATGAGGGAAGGGGGAGCTTTCTTT.

The CDR3 DNA reads TGTGCCAGCAGTTACAGGCTAACTAATGAAAAACTGTTTTTT. This encodes CASSYRLTNEKLFF. This rearrangement joins TRBV3-1 (or the pseudogene TRBV3-2) to TRBJ1-4; weak D call: TRBD1 (5 bases). Between the trimmed V and J ends, which lost 6 bases and 1 base, there was a span of 9 bases. The CDR3 length is 14 residues. Germline values: CDR1 LGHDT, CDR2 YNNKEL (reference sequence).

The V call is TRBV6-1, the J call TRBJ1-2; D is unclear. The V and J ends lost 2 bases and 3 bases respectively, with 4 bases between them. The germline V gene has CDR1 MNHNS and CDR2 SASEGT. CDR3 length: 12 residues. Here the CDR3 reads CASSEQDYGYTF. As DNA, the CDR3 is TGTGCCAGCAGTGAACAGGACTATGGCTACACCTTC.

Here the CDR3 reads CASSLLDPLEGKLFF. DNA of the CDR3: TGTGCCAGCAGCTTATTGGACCCCCTAGAGGGAAAACTGTTTTTT. The chain couples TRBV7-9 to TRBJ1-4; no definite D call. The CDR3 runs 15 residues. Germline V gene lookup returns CDR1 SEHNR and CDR2 FQNEAQ (reference sequence). V was cut by 2 bases and J by 10 bases, with 17 bases left in between.

This clone was detected only once. CDR3 sequence reads: CASSQTGYPYEQYF. CDR3 sequence (DNA): TGCGCCAGCAGCCAGACAGGTTATCCCTACGAGCAGTACTTC. The rearrangement uses TRBV5-1 and TRBJ2-7; tentative D call: TRBD1 (6 bases). The CDR3 length is 14 residues. Germline lookup yields CDR1 SGHRS and CDR2 YFSETQ. Trimming pared 4 bases from V and 2 bases from J, leaving 13 bases between.

The V and J genes are TRBV4-1 and TRBJ2-3, with D possibly TRBD1 on 6 matching bases. Germline V CDR1 and CDR2: MGHRA, YSYEKL. Trimming shortened V by 0 bases and J by 2 bases, and 24 bases separated the two germline ends. There are 20 residues in the CDR3. In nucleotides, the CDR3 is TGCGCCAGCAGCCAAGATACACAACCCCCCGGGACAAACTACACAGATACGCAGTATTTT. It is translated as CASSQDTQPPGTNYTDTQYF.